What follows describes a single TCR beta chain. Trimming cost V 1 base and J 2 bases; bases outside gene matches: 8. Germline V gene data show CDR1 as LGHDT and CDR2 as YNNKEL (reference sequence). This CDR3 contains 17 residues. This sample stems from a study of blood T cell repertoires in COVID-19. In the original workflow: For nucleated cells, counts were estimated from reference gene primer amplification. Only in-frame clones appear in the TCRdb table, and some are missing; sequencing was by immunoSEQ multiplex PCR. From that table come the V and J calls and clone size; the DNA was used to work out D and trimming. The sample lists 100,000 or so clones, 65% to 80% seen once, with roughly 19% in the top ten.

This rearrangement joins TRBV3-1 (or the pseudogene TRBV3-2) to TRBJ1-5; 7 bases match TRBD1. This receptor was obtained from a woman between 70 and 85 years old with acute or convalescent COVID-19. Input material: peripheral blood. Here the CDR3 reads CASSQGAAGGGNQPQHF. CDR3 nucleotide sequence: TGTGCCAGCAGCCAAGGTGCGGCAGGGGGAGGCAATCAGCCCCAGCATTTT.